This T cell receptor beta chain was observed in a study of CD8+CD57+ T cells in acquired aplastic anemia. Looking at the study overall: Sorted CD4+ and CD8+ cell DNA averaged roughly 3.2 ug.

Comment on this clonotype: The antigen is unknown. The germline gene is not matched at one end of the junction; a read error may be the cause.

The germline gives CDR1 LNHDA, CDR2 SQIVND (reference sequence). The length of the CDR3 is 14 residues. Patients selected for sequencing had displayed CD8+CD57+ cell expansion by flow cytometry. Patients, without exception, had severe acquired aplastic anemia. Investigators profiled TCR beta VDJ and CDR3 from genomic DNA template. TCRdb passed the reads through MiXCR, listing each CDR3 protein once. Of 260,000 or so distinct CDR3 sequences listed, about 80% were seen once; the top ten hold around 40%. Notes on the study in general: Patients and controls had CD8+ Simpson's diversity values that were not significantly distinct. Common to patients and controls were twenty-nine CD8+ CDR3 sequences.

The receptor comes from a human donor with aplastic anemia. The chain recombines TRBV19 with TRBJ2-3; possibly TRBD1 for D (5 bases). Material for sequencing was sorted CD4+, CD8+, or CD8+CD57+ T cells (not recorded which) from PBMCs. This chain's CDR3 is CASSIASGPETQYF. The DNA of the CDR3 is TGTGCCAGTAGTATAGCTTCAGGGCCGGAGACCCAGTACTTT.